This T cell receptor (beta chain) was captured in a study of T cells in Graves' hyperthyroidism and ophthalmopathy. RNA transcripts provided the source from which TCR beta CDR3 regions were amplified. The HTBI primer set was used in a first-round RT-PCR of the TCR CDR3. MiXCR, applied by TCRdb to the multiplex PCR reads, yields one record per CDR3 protein. Of 250,000 to 350,000 distinct CDR3 sequences listed, roughly 15% are singletons. Germline V gene lookup returns CDR1 MGHRA and CDR2 YSYEKL. Deletions cut 0 bases from V and 3 bases from J, with 13 bases between. The CDR3 is 16 amino acids. Input material: blood. The chain is built from TRBV4-1 and TRBJ2-3; no reliable D call. The receptor's source is a man younger than 40 with Graves' hyperthyroidism. The DNA of the CDR3 is TGCGCCAGCAGCCAAGAAGGGTATCCACCTACAGATACGCAGTATTTT. Translation gives CASSQEGYPPTDTQYF.